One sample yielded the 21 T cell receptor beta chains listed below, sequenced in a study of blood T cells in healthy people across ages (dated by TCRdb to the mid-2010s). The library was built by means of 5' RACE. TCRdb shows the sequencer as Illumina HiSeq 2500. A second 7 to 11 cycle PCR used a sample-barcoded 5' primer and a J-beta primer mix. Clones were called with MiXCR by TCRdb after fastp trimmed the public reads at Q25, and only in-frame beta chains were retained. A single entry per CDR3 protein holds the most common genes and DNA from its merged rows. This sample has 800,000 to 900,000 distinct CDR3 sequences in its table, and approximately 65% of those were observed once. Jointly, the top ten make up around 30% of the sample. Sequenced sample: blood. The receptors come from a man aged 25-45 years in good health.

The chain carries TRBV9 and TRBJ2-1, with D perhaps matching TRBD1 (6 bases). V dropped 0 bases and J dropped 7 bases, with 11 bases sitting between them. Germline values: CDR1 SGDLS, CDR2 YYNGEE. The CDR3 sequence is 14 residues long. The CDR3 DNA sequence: TGTGCCAGCAGCGTAGAAATAACAGGGAATGAGCAGTTCTTC. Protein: CASSVEITGNEQFF.

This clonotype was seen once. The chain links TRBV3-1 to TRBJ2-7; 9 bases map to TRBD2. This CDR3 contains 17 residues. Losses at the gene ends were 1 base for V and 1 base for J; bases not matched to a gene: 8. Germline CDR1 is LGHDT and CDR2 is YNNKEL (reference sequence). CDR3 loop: CASSQGWQRGVSYEQYF. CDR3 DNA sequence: TGTGCCAGCAGCCAAGGTTGGCAGCGGGGGGTTTCCTACGAGCAGTACTTC.

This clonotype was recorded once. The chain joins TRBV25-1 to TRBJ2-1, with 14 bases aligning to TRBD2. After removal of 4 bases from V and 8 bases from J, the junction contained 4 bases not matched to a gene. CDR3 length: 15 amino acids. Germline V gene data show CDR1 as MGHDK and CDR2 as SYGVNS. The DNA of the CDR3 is TGTGCCAGCAGTGGACTAGCGGGGGGGGTCGATGAGCAGTTCTTC. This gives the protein CASSGLAGGVDEQFF.

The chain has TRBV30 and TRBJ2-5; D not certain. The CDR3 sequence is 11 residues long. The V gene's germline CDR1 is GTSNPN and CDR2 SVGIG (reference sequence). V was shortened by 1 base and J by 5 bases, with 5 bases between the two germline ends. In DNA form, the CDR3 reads TGTGCCTGGAGTGCCCGGGAGACCCAGTACTTC. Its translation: CAWSARETQYF.

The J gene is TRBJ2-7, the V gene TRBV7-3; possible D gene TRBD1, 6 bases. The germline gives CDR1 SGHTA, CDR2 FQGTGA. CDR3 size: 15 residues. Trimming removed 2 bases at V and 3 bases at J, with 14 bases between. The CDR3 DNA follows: TGTGCCAGCAGCTTACAAGGGGGATCTGACTACGAGCAGTACTTC. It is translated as CASSLQGGSDYEQYF.

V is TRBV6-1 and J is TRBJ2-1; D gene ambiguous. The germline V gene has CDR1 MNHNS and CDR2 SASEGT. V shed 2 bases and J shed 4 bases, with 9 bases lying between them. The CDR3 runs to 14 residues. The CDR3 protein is CASSEQLDYNEQFF. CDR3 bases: TGTGCCAGCAGTGAACAGCTAGATTACAATGAGCAGTTCTTC.

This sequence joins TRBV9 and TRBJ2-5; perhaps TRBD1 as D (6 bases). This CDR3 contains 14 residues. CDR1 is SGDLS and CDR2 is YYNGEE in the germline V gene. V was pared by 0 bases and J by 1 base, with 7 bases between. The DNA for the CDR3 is TGTGCCAGCAGCGTAGGGGGGCTCCAAGAGACCCAGTACTTC. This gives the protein CASSVGGLQETQYF.

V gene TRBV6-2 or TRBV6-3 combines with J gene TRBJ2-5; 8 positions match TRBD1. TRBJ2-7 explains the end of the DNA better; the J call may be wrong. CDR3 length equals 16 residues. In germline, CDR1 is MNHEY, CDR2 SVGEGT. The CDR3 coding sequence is TGTGCCAGCAGCCCCGACCGGACAGGGCTACCCTACGAGCAGTACTTC. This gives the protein CASSPDRTGLPYEQYF.

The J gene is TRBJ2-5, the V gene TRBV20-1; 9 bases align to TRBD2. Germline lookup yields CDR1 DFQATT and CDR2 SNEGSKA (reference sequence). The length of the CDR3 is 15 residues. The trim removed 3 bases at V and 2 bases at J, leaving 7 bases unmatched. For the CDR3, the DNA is TGCAGTGCTAGGAGGGCTAGCGGGGTGCAAGAGACCCAGTACTTC. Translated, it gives CSARRASGVQETQYF.

CDR3 amino acids: CASSLGGLLLGEQFF. The CDR3 region has the DNA TGTGCCAGCAGCTTAGGGGGTCTCCTTTTGGGTGAGCAGTTCTTC. J is TRBJ2-1 and V is TRBV7-2; D gene ambiguous. The germline CDR1 and CDR2 sequences are SGHTA and FQGNSA. Trimming removed 1 base from V and 9 bases from J, with 16 bases in between. The CDR3 runs 15 residues.

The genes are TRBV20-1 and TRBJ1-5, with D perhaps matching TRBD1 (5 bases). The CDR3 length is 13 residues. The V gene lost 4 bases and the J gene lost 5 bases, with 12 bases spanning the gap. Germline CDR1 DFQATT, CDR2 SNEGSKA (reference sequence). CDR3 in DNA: TGCAGTGCTAAAAGGGGAGTGGATCAGCCCCAGCATTTT. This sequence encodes CSAKRGVDQPQHF.

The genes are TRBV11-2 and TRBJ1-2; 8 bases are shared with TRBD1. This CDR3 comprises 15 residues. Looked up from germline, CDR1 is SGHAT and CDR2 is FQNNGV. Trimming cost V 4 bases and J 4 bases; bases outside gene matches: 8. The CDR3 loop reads CASSSAGQGTYGYTF. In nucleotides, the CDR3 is TGTGCCAGCAGCTCGGCCGGACAGGGTACCTATGGCTACACCTTC.

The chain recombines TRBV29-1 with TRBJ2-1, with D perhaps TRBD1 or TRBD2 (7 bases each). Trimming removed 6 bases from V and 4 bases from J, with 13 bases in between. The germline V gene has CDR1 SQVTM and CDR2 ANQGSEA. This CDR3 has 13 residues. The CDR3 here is CSVPGGGYNEQFF. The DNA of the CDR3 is TGCAGCGTCCCAGGGGGAGGGTACAATGAGCAGTTCTTC.

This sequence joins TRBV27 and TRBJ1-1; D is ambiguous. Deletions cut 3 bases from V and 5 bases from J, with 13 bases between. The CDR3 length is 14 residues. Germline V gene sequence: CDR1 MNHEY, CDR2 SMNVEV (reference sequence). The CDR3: CASSFGNLWTEAFF. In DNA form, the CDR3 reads TGTGCCAGCAGTTTTGGGAACCTCTGGACTGAAGCTTTCTTT.

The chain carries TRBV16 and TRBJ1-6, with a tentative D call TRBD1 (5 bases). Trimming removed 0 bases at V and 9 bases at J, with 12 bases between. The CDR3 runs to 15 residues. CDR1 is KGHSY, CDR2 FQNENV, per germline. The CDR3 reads CASSQSPGGGSPLHF. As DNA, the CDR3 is TGTGCCAGCAGCCAATCGCCCGGGGGTGGTTCACCCCTCCACTTT.

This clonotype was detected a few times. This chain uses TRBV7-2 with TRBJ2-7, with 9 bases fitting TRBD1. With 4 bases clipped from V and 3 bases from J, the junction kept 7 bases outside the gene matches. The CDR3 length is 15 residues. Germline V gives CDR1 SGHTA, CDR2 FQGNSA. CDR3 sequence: CASSSSTGQGYEQYF. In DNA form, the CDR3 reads TGTGCCAGCAGCTCCTCCACGGGACAGGGCTACGAGCAGTACTTC.

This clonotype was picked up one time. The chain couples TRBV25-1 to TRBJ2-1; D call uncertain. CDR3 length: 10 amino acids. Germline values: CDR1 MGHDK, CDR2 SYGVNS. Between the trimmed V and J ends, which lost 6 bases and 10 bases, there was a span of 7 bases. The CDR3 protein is CASRGYEQFF. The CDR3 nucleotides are TGTGCCAGCAGAGGGTACGAGCAGTTCTTC.

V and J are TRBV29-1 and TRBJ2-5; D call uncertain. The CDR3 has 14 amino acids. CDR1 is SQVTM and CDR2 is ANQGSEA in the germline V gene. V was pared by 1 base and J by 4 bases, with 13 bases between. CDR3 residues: CSVEGNEIPETQYF. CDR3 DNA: TGCAGCGTTGAAGGGAACGAGATCCCAGAGACCCAGTACTTC. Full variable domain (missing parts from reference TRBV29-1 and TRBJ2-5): SAVISQKPSRDICQRGTSLTIQCQVDSQVTMMFWYRQQPGQSLTLIATANQGSEATYESGFVIDKFPISRPNLTFSTLTVSNMSPEDSSIYLCSVEGNEIPETQYFGPGTRLLVL.

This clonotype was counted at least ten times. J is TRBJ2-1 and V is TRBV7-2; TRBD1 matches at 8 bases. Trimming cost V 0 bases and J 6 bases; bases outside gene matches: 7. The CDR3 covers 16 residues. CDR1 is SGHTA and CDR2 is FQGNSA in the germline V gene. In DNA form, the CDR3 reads TGTGCCAGCAGCTTAGCCGGGGACAGGCGAGGCAATGAGCAGTTCTTC. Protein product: CASSLAGDRRGNEQFF.

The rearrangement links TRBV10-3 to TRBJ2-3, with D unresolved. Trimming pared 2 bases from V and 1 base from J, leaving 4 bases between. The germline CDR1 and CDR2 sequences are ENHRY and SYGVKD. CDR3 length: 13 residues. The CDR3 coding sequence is TGTGCCATCAGTGAGGAGGGCACAGATACGCAGTATTTT. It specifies CAISEEGTDTQYF.

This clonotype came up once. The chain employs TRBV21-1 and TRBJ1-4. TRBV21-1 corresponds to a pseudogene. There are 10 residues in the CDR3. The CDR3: CASSTAKLFF. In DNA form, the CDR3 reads TGTGCCAGCTCGACGGCAAAACTGTTTTTT.